This entry describes one T cell receptor beta chain. Its antigen is still unknown. No base qualities exist here, and no much larger clone lies one base off it. This record comes from a study of blood T cell repertoires in COVID-19 (dated by TCRdb to the early 2020s). Background for the entire study: Samples from collaborators originated in the United States, Italy and Spain and spanned both the acute and convalescent phases of COVID-19. HLA class I and class II types, where available, came from metadata supplied by the sample provider rather than from assay-based typing. Subjects who had been exposed to COVID-19, were actively infected with it, or had recovered from it provided the deeply sampled blood TCRbeta repertoires that made up the dataset. The samples were drawn from two sources: the first 160 participants of the ongoing ImmuneRACE study, and 1,000 to 1,500 subjects contributed by 6 global collaborators. Sample metadata almost always included a de-identified subject ID, COVID-19 status, age in years and sex. The material from the prospective study consisted of cDNA or gDNA derived from T cells, B-cell-depleted T cells, or PBMCs. The repertoires were released in a freely available public database meant as a resource for research on the immune response to SARS-CoV-2.

The immunoSEQ Assay, a bias-controlled multiplex PCR, was used to amplify TCRbeta CDR3 regions from genomic DNA. The published analysis was carried out like this. The number of nucleated cells in each sample was estimated from the amplification of reference gene primers within the assay. Sequence reads were collapsed and filtered to measure the absolute abundance of every unique TCRbeta CDR3 rearrangement. For each sample, productive Simpson clonality was calculated as the square root of Simpson's diversity index across productive rearrangements. The table comes from immuneACCESS by way of TCRdb, which keeps in-frame sequences with V and J called. Part of the clones is missing from these tables; in studies checked, under half for an unresolved V gene and the rest for unknown reasons. That table is the source of V, J and clone size, and D and trimming were worked out from the DNA. The sample profile shows around 250,000 clones; roughly nine tenths of them were found once. The ten biggest clones cover 6.2% of the sample.

For CDR1 and CDR2, the germline V gene lists MDHEN and SYDVKM. The CDR3 sequence holds 14 residues, the cysteine and phenylalanine included. Of all the DNA, just the CDR3 is kept, 42 bases in frame from base 1. At the junction V is shortened by 3 bases and J by 0 bases; bases outside the gene matches: 1. General findings and caveats noted by the study authors: The quantity of clinical and demographic metadata differed by source and by participant and was supplied without curation.

Each collaborating institution followed its own protocols to collect whole blood in K2EDTA tubes. For TCRbeta analysis, collaborators shipped samples as frozen whole blood, isolated PBMCs, or DNA extracted from either of those sample types. In this chain, TRBV28 is recombined with TRBJ2-5; 7 middle bases align to TRBD2. Specimen: peripheral blood. The source is a man in his fifties or sixties with acute or convalescent COVID-19. The CDR3: CASSFSGHQETQYF. The nucleotide sequence reads TGTGCCAGCAGTTTTAGCGGGCACCAAGAGACCCAGTACTTC.